The 7 T cell receptor beta chains below all came from one sample that was sequenced in a study of T cell responses to AZD1222 COVID-19 vaccine. The repertoire was sequenced with immunoSEQ multiplex PCR; TCRdb's copy has only in-frame clones and lacks some. The sample lists under 140,000 clones, about 90% occurring once. Sample: peripheral blood, taken 28 days after the second AZD1222 dose. The receptors stem from an adult who received the AZD1222 COVID-19 vaccine.

The chain joins TRBV11-3 to TRBJ1-6; 8 nucleotides agree with TRBD1. The V and J ends lost 3 bases and 0 bases, in that order; junction bases with no gene match: 13. The CDR3 totals 20 residues. The V gene's germline CDR1 is SGHNT and CDR2 YENEEA. The CDR3 protein is CASSLEQGGSAASYNSPLHF. As DNA, the CDR3 is TGTGCCAGCAGCTTGGAACAGGGGGGTAGTGCGGCCTCCTATAATTCACCCCTCCACTTT.

The rearrangement uses TRBV15 and TRBJ1-4; tentative D call: TRBD1 (5 bases). Looked up from germline, CDR1 is LNHNV and CDR2 is YYDKDF (reference sequence). V was pared by 3 bases and J by 8 bases, with 13 bases between. CDR3 length: 14 amino acids. CDR3 sequence (DNA): TGTGCCACCAGCAGCCGGGCATCAGGGGAAAAACTGTTTTTT. This codes for CATSSRASGEKLFF.

This clone was seen once. The V and J genes are TRBV5-1 and TRBJ1-4, with D possibly matching TRBD1 (5 bases). The CDR3 sequence is 23 residues long. Looked up from germline, CDR1 is SGHRS and CDR2 is YFSETQ. Deletions cut 4 bases from V and 0 bases from J, with 34 bases between. CDR3 nucleotide sequence: TGCGCCAGCAGCCTGGTTCGTTTCTCCTGGACTGAAGGGGCCCCGCCAACTAATGAAAAACTGTTTTTT. Amino acids: CASSLVRFSWTEGAPPTNEKLFF. The variable domain in full, with the rest retrieved from reference TRBV5-1 and TRBJ1-4, is KAGVTQTPRYLIKTRGQQVTLSCSPISGHRSVSWYQQTPGQGLQFLFEYFSETQRNKGNFPGRFSGRQFSNSRSEMNVSTLELGDSALYLCASSLVRFSWTEGAPPTNEKLFFGSGTQLSVL.

This clone was seen more than once but under ten times. V usage is TRBV6-6 and J usage is TRBJ2-2, with D tentatively TRBD2 (6 bases). V was cut by 5 bases and J by 1 base, with 17 bases left in between. This CDR3 region has 17 residues. Per the germline V gene, CDR1 is MNHNY and CDR2 is SVGAGI (reference sequence). The CDR3 sequence: CASSRDFRTWNTGELFF. The CDR3 DNA is TGTGCCAGCAGTCGGGACTTTCGAACCTGGAACACCGGGGAGCTGTTTTTT.

The rearrangement links TRBV6-6 to TRBJ1-1, with unresolved D. This CDR3 region has 13 residues. The germline gives CDR1 MNHNY, CDR2 SVGAGI (reference sequence). V lost 6 bases and J 1 base, leaving 9 bases between the germline ends. The DNA for the CDR3 is TGTGCCAGCAGCTCGAGTGAGAACACTGAAGCTTTCTTT. It is translated as CASSSSENTEAFF.

The chain joins TRBV27 to TRBJ2-3; D gene unclear. The CDR3 runs to 12 residues. CDR1 is MNHEY, CDR2 SMNVEV, per germline (reference sequence). Trimming stripped 9 bases from V and 0 bases from J, with 7 bases between. The CDR3 sequence is CASVSSTDTQYF. CDR3 coding DNA: TGTGCCAGTGTTAGTAGCACAGATACGCAGTATTTT.

The J gene is TRBJ2-5, the V gene TRBV19; 7 positions agree with TRBD2. V shed 3 bases, J shed 5 bases, and the junction held 6 bases outside the gene matches. There are 14 residues in the CDR3. Per germline, CDR1 LNHDA and CDR2 SQIVND (reference sequence). CDR3 DNA: TGTGCCAGTAGTATGGGGGGGTCCGGCGAGACCCAGTACTTC. Its translation: CASSMGGSGETQYF.